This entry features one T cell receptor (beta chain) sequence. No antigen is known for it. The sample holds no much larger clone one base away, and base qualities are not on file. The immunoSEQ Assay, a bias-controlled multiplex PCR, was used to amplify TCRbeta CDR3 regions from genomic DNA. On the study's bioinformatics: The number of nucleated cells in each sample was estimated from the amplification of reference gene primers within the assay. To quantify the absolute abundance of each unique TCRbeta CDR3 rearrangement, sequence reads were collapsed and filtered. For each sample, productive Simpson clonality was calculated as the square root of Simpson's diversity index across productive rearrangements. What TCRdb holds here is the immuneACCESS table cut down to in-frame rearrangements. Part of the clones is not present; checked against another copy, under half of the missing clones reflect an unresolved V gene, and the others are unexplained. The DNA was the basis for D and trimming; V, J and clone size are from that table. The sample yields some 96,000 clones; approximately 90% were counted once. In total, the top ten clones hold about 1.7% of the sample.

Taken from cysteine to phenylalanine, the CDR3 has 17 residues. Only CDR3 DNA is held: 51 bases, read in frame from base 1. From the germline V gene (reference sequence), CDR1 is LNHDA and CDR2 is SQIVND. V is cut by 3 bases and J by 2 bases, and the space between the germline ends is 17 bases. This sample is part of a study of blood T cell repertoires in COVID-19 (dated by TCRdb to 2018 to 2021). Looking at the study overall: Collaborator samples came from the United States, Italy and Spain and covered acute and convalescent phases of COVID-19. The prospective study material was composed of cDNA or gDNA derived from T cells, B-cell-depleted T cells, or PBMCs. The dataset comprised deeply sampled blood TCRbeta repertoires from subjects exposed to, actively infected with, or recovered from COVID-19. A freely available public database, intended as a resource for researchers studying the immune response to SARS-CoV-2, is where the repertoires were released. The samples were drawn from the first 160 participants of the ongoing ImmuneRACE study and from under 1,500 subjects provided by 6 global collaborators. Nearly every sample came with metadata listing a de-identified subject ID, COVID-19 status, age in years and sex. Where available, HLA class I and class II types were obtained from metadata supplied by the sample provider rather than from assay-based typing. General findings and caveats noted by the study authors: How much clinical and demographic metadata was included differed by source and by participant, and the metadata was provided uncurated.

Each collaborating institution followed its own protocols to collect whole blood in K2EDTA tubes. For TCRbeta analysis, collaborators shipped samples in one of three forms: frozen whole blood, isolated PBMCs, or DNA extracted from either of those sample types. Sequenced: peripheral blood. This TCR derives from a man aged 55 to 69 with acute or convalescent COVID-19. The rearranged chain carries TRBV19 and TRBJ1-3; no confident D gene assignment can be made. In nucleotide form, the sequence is TGTGCCAGTAGTATGTATCCGGGTTTTCTGGCTGGAAACACCATATATTTT. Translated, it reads CASSMYPGFLAGNTIYF.